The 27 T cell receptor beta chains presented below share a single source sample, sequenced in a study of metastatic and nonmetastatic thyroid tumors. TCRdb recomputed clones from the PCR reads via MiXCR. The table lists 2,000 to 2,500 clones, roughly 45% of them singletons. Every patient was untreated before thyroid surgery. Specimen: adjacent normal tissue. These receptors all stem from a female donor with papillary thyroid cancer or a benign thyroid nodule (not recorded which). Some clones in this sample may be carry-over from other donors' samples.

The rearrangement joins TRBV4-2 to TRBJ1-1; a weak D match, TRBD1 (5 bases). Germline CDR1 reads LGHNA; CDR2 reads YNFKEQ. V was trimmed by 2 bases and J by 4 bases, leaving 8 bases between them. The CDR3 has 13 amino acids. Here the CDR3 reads CASSQKRGTEAFF. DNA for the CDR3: TGTGCCAGCAGCCAAAAAAGGGGCACTGAAGCTTTCTTT.

CDR3 region: CASKTGWSGNTEAFF. The CDR3 bases are TGTGCCAGTAAGACAGGGTGGAGTGGAAACACTGAAGCTTTCTTT. The chain has TRBV19 and TRBJ1-1; 7 bases align to TRBD1. J lost 2 bases, V lost 7 bases, and 10 bases had no gene match. CDR1 is LNHDA, CDR2 SQIVND, per germline (reference sequence). The CDR3 loop spans 15 amino acids.

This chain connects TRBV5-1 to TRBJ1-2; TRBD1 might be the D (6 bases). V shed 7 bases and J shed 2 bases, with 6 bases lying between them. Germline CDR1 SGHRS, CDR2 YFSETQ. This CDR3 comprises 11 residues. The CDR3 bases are TGCGCCAGCGGGACAAACTATGGCTACACCTTC. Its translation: CASGTNYGYTF.

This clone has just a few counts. CDR3 amino acids: CASSRQGTGELFF. The CDR3 nucleotides are TGTGCCAGCAGTCGACAGGGCACCGGGGAGCTGTTTTTT. The V gene is TRBV6-4, the J gene TRBJ2-2; 7 bases match TRBD1. V lost 5 bases to trimming and J lost 4 bases; unmatched junction nucleotides: 1. The CDR3 has 13 amino acids. Germline V gene lookup returns CDR1 MRHNA and CDR2 SNTAGT.

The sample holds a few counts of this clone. The CDR3 region has the DNA TGTGCCAGCAGTTACGGGGGGAATAGCAATCAGCCCCAGCATTTT. Its translation is CASSYGGNSNQPQHF. This chain uses TRBV6-2 or TRBV6-3 with TRBJ1-5, with D maybe TRBD1 (5 bases). V shed 2 bases and J shed 0 bases, with 8 bases lying between them. Germline V gives CDR1 MNHEY, CDR2 SVGEGT. This CDR3 contains 15 residues.

CDR3 sequence reads: CASSSNYRGGYTF. CDR3 nucleotide sequence: TGTGCCAGCAGTTCAAACTACAGGGGGGGCTACACCTTC. This chain uses TRBV28 with TRBJ1-2; 8 nucleotides match TRBD1. The junction had 6 bases not matched to a gene; V was cut back by 4 bases and J by 8 bases. The CDR3 extends over 13 amino acids. Germline V CDR1 and CDR2: MDHEN, SYDVKM.

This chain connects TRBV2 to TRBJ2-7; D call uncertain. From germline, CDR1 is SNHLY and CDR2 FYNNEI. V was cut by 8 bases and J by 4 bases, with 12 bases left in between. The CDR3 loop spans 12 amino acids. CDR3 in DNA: TGTGCCAGCTTCGGCGGTCCTTACGAGCAGTACTTC. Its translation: CASFGGPYEQYF.

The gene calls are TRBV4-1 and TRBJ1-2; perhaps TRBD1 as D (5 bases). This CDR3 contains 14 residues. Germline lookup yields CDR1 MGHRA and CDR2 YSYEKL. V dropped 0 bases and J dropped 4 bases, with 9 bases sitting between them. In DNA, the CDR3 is TGCGCCAGCAGCCAAGAAAGGGGCCCCTATGGCTACACCTTC. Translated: CASSQERGPYGYTF.

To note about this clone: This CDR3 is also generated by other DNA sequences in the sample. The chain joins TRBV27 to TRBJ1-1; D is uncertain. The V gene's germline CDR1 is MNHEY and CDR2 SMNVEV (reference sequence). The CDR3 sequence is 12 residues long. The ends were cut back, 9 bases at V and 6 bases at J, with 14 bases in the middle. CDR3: CASRDTGAEAFF. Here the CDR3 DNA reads TGTGCCAGTAGAGACACGGGAGCTGAAGCTTTCTTT.

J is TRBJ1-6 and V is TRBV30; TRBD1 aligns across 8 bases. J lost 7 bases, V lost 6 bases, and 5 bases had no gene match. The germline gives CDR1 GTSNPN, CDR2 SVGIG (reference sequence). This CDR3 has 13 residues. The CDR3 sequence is CACQGADNSPLHF. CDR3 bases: TGTGCCTGCCAGGGGGCTGACAATTCACCCCTCCACTTT.

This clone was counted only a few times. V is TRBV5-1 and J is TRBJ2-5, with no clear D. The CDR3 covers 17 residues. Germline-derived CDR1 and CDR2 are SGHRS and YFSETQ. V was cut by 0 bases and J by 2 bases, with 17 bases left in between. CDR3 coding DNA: TGCGCCAGCAGCTTGGGTCTGGCCCAACACCTTCAAGAGACCCAGTACTTC. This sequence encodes CASSLGLAQHLQETQYF.

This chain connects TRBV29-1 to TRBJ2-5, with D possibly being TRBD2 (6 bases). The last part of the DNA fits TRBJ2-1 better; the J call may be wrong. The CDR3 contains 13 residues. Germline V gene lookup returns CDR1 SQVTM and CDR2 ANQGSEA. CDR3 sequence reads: CSVSRGWPNEQFF. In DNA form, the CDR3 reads TGCAGCGTGTCGCGGGGATGGCCCAATGAGCAGTTCTTC.

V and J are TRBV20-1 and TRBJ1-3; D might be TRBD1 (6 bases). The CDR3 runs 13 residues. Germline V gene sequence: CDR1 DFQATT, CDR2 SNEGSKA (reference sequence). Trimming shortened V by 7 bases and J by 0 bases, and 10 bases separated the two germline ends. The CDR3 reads CSVPGVSGNTIYF. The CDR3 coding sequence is TGCAGTGTTCCAGGGGTCTCTGGAAACACCATATATTTT.

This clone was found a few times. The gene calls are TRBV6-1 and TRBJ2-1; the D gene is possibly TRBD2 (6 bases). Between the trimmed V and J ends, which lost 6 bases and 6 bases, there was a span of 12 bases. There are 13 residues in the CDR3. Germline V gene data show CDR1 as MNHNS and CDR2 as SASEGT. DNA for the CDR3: TGTGCCAGCAGCCGCGGGACCCTCAATGAGCAGTTCTTC. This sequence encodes CASSRGTLNEQFF.

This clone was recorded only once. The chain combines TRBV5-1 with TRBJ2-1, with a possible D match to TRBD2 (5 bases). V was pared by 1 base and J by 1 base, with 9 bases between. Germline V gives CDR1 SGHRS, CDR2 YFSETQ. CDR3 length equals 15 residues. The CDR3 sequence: CASSLHRTSYNEQFF. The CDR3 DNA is TGCGCCAGCAGCTTGCATCGGACTTCCTACAATGAGCAGTTCTTC.

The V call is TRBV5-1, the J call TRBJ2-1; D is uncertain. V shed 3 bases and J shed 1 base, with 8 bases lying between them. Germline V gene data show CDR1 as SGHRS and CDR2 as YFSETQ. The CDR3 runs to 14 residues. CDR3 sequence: CASSSASSYNEQFF. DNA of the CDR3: TGCGCCAGCAGCTCAGCTAGTTCCTACAATGAGCAGTTCTTC.

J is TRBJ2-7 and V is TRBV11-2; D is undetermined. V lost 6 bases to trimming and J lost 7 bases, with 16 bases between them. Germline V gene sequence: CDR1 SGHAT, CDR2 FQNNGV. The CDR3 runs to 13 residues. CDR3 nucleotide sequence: TGTGCCAGCAGATCAAACAGCCCCTCGGAGCAGTACTTC. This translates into CASRSNSPSEQYF.

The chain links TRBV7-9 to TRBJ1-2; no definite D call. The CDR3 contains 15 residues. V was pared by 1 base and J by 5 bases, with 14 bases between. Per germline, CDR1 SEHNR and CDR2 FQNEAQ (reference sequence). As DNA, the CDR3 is TGTGCCAGCAGCTTAGACGGTCCGTTTTGGTATGGCTACACCTTC. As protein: CASSLDGPFWYGYTF.

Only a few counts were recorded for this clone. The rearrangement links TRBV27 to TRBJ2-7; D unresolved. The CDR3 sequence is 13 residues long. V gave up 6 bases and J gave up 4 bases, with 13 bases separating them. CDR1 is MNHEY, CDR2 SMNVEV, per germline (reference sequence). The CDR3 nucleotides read TGTGCCAGCAGGCCGGAATCAGCGTACGAGCAGTACTTC. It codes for CASRPESAYEQYF.

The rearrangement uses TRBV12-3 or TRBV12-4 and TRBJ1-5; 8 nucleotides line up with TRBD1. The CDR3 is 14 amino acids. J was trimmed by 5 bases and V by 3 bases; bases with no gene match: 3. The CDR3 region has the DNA TGTGCCAGCAGTTTGGGACAGGCTCATCAGCCCCAGCATTTT. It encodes CASSLGQAHQPQHF.

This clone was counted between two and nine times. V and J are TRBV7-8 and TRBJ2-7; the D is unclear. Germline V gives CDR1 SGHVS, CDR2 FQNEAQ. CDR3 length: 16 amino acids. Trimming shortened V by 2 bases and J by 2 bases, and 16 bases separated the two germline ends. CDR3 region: CASSLFALVDTYEQYF. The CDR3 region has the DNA TGTGCCAGCAGCTTATTCGCCTTGGTTGACACCTACGAGCAGTACTTC. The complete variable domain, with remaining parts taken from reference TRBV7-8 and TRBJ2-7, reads GAGVSQSPRYKVAKRGQDVALRCDPISGHVSLFWYQQALGQGPEFLTYFQNEAQLDKSGLPSDRFFAERPEGSVSTLKIQRTQQEDSAVYLCASSLFALVDTYEQYFGPGTRLTVT.

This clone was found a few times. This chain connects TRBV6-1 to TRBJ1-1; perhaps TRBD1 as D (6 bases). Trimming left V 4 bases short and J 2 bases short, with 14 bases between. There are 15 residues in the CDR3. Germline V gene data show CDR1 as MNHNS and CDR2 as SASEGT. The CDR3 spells CASSVGSGANTEAFF. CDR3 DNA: TGTGCCAGCAGTGTGGGTTCGGGGGCTAACACTGAAGCTTTCTTT.

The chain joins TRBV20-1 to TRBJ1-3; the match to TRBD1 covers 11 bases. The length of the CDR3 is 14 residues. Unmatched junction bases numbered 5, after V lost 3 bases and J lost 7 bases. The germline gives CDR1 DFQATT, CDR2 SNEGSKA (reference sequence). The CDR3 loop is CSASLDRGQNTIYF. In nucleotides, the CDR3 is TGCAGTGCTAGCCTGGACAGGGGGCAGAACACCATATATTTT.

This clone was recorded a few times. For the CDR3, the DNA is TGTGCCAGCAGTGTAGGGGACGTAGGGTATGGCTACACCTTC. Its protein is CASSVGDVGYGYTF. V and J are TRBV27 and TRBJ1-2; TRBD1 might be the D (5 bases). Germline CDR1 is MNHEY and CDR2 is SMNVEV (reference sequence). Between the trimmed V and J ends, which lost 5 bases and 5 bases, there was a span of 15 bases. The CDR3 consists of 14 residues.

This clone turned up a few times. CDR3 region: CASSQGQGRNEKLFF. The CDR3 region has the DNA TGTGCCAGCTCTCAGGGACAGGGGCGAAATGAAAAACTGTTTTTT. The genes are TRBV18 and TRBJ1-4; the match to TRBD1 covers 10 bases. V dropped 6 bases and J dropped 5; count of bases not matched to a gene: 6. This CDR3 is built from 15 residues. Germline CDR1 reads KGHSH; CDR2 reads LQKENI.

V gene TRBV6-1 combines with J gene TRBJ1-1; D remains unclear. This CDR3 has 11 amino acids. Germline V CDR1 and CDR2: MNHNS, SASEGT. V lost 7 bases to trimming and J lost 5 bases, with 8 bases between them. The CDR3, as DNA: TGTGCCAGCACCCTTCAGACTGAAGCTTTCTTT. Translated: CASTLQTEAFF.

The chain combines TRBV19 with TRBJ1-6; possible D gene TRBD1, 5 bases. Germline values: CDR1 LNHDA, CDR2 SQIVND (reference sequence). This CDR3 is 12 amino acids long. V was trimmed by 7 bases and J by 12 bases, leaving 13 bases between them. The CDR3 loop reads CASINKGIPLHF. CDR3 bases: TGTGCCAGTATTAATAAGGGGATACCCCTCCACTTT.